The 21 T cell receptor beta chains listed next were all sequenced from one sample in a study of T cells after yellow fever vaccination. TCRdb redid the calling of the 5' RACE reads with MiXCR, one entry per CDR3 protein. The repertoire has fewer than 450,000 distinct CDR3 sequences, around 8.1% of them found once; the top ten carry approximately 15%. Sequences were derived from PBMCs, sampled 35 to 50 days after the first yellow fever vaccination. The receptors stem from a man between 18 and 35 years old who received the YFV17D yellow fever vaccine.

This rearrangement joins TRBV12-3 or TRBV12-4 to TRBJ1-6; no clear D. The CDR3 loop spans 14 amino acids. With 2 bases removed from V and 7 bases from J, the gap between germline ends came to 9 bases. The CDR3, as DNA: TGTGCCAGCAGTTTATCCGGGAACAATTCACCCCTCCACTTT. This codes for CASSLSGNNSPLHF.

CDR3 residues: CASTPGEGVAGANVLTF. The CDR3 nucleotides are TGTGCCAGCACCCCGGGGGAGGGGGTAGCTGGGGCCAACGTCCTGACTTTC. The V call is TRBV11-2, the J call TRBJ2-6, with a weak D call TRBD2 (7 bases). The ends were cut back, 7 bases at V and 2 bases at J, with 18 bases in the middle. Per the germline V gene, CDR1 is SGHAT and CDR2 is FQNNGV. The CDR3 totals 17 residues.

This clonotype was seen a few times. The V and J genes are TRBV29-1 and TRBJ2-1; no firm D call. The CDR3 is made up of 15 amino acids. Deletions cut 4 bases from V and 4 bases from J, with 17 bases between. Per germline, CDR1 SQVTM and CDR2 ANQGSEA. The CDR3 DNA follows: TGCAGCGTTGCCAGGCCTCTTCAAGGGTACAATGAGCAGTTCTTC. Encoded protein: CSVARPLQGYNEQFF.

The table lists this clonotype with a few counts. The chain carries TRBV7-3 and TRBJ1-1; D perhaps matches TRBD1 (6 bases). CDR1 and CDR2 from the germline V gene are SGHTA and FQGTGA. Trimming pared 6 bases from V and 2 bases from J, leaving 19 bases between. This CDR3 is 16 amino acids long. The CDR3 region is CASSRLGGALNTEAFF. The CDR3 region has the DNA TGTGCCAGCAGTCGATTGGGGGGGGCGCTTAACACTGAAGCTTTCTTT.

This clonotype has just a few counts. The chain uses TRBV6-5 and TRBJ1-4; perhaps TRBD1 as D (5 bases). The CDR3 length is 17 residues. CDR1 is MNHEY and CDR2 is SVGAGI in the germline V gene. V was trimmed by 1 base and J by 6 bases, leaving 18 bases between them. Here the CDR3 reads CASSYLAYSGTYEKLFF. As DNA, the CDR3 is TGTGCCAGCAGTTACTTAGCTTACTCCGGGACTTATGAAAAACTGTTTTTT.

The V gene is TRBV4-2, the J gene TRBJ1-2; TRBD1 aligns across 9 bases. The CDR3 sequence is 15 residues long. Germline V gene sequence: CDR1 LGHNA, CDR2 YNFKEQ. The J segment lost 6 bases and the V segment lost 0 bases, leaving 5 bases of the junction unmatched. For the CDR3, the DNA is TGTGCCAGCAGCCAAGAGGGGACAGGGCTCCATGGCTACACCTTC. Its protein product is CASSQEGTGLHGYTF.

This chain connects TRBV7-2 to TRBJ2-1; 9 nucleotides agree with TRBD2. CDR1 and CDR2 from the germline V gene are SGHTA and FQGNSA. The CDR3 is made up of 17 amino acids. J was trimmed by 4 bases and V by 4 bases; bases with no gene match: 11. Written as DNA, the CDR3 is TGTGCCAGCAGCTCTCCAGTCGGGACTAGCTCTTACAATGAGCAGTTCTTC. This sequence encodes CASSSPVGTSSYNEQFF.

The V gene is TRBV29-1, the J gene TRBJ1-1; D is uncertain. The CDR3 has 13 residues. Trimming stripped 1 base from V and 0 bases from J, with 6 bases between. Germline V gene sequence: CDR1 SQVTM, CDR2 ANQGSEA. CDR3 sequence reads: CSVEVFMNTEAFF. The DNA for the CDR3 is TGCAGCGTTGAAGTATTCATGAACACTGAAGCTTTCTTT.

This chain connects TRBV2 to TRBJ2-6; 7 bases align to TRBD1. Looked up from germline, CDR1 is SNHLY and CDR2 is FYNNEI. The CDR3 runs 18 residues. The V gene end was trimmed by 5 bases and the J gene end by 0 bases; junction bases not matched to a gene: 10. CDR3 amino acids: CASSYRDSAVSGANVLTF. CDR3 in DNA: TGTGCCAGCAGTTACCGGGACAGTGCTGTCTCTGGGGCCAACGTCCTGACTTTC.

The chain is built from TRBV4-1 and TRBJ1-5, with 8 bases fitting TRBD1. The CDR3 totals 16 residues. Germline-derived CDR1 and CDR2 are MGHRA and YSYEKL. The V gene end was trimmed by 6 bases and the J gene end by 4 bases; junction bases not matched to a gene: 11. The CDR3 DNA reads TGCGCCAGCAGACAACAGGGGGGAGGAAAGAATCAGCCCCAGCATTTT. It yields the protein CASRQQGGGKNQPQHF.

The CDR3: CSAERTYGYTF. The CDR3 DNA reads TGCAGTGCTGAGAGAACCTATGGCTACACCTTC. V usage is TRBV20-1 and J usage is TRBJ1-2; D gene unclear. Germline V gene sequence: CDR1 DFQATT, CDR2 SNEGSKA (reference sequence). The V gene lost 5 bases and the J gene lost 4 bases, with 8 bases spanning the gap. The CDR3 runs to 11 residues.

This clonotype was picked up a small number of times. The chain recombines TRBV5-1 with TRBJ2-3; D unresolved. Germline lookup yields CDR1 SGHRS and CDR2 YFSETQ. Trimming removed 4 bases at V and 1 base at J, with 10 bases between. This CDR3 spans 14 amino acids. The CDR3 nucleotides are TGCGCCAGCAGCCTCACTCGTGGCACAGATACGCAGTATTTT. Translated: CASSLTRGTDTQYF.

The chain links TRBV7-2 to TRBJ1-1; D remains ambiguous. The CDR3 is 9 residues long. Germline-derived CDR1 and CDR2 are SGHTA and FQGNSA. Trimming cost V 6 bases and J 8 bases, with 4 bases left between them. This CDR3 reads CASRTEAFF. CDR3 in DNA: TGTGCCAGCAGGACGGAAGCTTTCTTT.

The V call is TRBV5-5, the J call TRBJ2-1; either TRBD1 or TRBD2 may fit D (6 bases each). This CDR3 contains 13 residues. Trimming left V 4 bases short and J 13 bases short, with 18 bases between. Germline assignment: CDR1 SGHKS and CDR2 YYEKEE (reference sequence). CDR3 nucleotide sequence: TGTGCCAGCAGCCGGGGGCTAAGATTAGATCAGTTCTTC. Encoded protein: CASSRGLRLDQFF.

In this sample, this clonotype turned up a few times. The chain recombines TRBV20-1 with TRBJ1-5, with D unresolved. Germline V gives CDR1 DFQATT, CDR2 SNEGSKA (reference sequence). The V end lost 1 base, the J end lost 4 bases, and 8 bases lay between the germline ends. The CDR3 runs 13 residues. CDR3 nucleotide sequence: TGCAGTGCTAGAGGAGGGCTTAATCAGCCCCAGCATTTT. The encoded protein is CSARGGLNQPQHF.

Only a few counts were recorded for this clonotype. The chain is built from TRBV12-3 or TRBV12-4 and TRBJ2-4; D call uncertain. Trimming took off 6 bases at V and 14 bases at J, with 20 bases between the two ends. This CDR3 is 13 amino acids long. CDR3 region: CASRSSTGQKEYF. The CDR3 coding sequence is TGTGCCAGCAGATCTTCAACGGGCCAGAAGGAGTACTTC.

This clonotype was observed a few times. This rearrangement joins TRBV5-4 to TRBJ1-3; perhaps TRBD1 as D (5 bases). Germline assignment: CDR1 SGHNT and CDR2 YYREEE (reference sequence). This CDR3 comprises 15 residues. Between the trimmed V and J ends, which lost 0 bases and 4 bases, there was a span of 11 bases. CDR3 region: CASSLGGTGGNTIYF. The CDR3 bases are TGTGCCAGCAGCTTGGGGGGGACTGGAGGAAACACCATATATTTT.

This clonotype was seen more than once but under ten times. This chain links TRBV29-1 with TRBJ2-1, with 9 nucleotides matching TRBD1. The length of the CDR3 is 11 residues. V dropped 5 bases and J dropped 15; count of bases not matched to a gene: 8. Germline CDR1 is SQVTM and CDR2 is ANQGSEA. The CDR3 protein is CSVTGQGPLFF. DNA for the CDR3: TGCAGCGTTACCGGACAGGGGCCTCTGTTCTTC.

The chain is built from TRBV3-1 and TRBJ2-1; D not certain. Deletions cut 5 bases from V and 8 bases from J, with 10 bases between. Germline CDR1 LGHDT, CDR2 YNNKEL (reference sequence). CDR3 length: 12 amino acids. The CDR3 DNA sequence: TGTGCCAGCAGCTCCGTGGGCGATGAGCAGTTCTTC. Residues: CASSSVGDEQFF.

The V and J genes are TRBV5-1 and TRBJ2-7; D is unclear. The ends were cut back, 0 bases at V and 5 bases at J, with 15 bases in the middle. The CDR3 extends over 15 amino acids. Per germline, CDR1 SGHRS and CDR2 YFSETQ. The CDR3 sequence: CASSLVAVTWDEQYF. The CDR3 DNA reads TGCGCCAGCAGCTTGGTGGCAGTGACTTGGGACGAGCAGTACTTC.

Here the CDR3 reads CSARGRSTYNEQFF. The CDR3, as DNA: TGCAGTGCTAGAGGGCGGAGTACCTACAATGAGCAGTTCTTC. The rearrangement uses TRBV20-1 and TRBJ2-1; D gene unclear. Per germline, CDR1 DFQATT and CDR2 SNEGSKA (reference sequence). V lost 1 base to trimming and J lost 2 bases, with 9 bases between them. There are 14 residues in the CDR3.